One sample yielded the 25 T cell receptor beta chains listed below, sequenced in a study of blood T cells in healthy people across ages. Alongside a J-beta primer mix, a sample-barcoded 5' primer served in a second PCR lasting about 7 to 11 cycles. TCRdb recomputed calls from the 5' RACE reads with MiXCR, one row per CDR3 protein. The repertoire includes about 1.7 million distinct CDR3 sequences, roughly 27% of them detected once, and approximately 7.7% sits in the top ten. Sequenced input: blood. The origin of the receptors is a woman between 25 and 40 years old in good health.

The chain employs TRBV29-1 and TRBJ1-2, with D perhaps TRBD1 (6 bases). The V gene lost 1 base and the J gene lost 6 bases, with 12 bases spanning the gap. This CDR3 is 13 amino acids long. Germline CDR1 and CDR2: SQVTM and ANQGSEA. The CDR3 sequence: CSVEGTERDGYTF. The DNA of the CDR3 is TGCAGCGTTGAAGGGACAGAGAGGGATGGCTACACCTTC. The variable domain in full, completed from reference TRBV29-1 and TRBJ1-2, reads SAVISQKPSRDICQRGTSLTIQCQVDSQVTMMFWYRQQPGQSLTLIATANQGSEATYESGFVIDKFPISRPNLTFSTLTVSNMSPEDSSIYLCSVEGTERDGYTFGSGTRLTVV.

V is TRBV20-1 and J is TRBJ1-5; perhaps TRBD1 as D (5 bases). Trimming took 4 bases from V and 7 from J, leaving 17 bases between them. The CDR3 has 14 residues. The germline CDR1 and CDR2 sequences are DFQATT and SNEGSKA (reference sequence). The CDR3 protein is CSATWTPIGQPQHF. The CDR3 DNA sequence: TGCAGTGCTACTTGGACACCTATTGGGCAGCCCCAGCATTTT.

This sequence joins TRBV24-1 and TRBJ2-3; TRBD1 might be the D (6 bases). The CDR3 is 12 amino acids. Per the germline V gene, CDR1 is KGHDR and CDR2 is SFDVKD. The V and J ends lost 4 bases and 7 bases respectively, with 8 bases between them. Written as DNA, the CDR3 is TGTGCCACCAGTGAGCAGGGGAATACGCAGTATTTT. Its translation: CATSEQGNTQYF.

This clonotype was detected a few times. CDR3 DNA sequence: TGTGCCAGCAGCTTAGTGTTGGTGACTAGCGGGAGCGATACGCAGTATTTT. Its protein product is CASSLVLVTSGSDTQYF. The chain carries TRBV7-2 and TRBJ2-3; 12 bases match TRBD2. The length of the CDR3 is 17 residues. CDR1 is SGHTA and CDR2 is FQGNSA in the germline V gene. J gave up 6 bases and V 1 base, and 8 bases lay outside the gene matches.

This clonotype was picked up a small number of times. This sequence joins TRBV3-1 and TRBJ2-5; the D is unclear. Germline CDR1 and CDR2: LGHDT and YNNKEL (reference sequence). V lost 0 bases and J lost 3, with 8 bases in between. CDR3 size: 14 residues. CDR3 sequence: CASSQENREETQYF. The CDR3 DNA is TGTGCCAGCAGCCAAGAAAATCGGGAAGAGACCCAGTACTTC.

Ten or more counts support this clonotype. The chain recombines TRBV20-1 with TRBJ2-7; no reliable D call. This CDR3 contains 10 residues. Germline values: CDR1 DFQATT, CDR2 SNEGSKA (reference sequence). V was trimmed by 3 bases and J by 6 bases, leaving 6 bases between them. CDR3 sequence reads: CSASDGEQYF. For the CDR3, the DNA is TGCAGTGCTAGTGACGGCGAGCAGTACTTC.

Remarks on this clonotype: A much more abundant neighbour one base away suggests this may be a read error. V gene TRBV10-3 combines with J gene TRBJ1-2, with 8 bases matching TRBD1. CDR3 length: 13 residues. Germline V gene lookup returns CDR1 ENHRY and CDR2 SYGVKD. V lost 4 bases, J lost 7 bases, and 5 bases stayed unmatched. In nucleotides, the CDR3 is TGTGCCATCAGTGCAGGGGGCAGCCCTGGCTACACCTTC. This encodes CAISAGGSPGYTF.

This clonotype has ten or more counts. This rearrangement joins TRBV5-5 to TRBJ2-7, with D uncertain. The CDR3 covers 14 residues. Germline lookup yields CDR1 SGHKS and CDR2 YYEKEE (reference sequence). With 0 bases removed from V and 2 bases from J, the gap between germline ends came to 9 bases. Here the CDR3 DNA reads TGTGCCAGCAGCTTGGAGCTAACAACCTACGAGCAGTACTTC. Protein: CASSLELTTYEQYF.

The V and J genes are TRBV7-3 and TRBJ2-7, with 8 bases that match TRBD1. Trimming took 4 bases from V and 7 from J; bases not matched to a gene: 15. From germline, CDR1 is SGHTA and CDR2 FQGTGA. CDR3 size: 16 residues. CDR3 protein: CASSSLTGDSYNEQYF. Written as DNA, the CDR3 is TGTGCCAGCAGCTCCCTGACAGGGGATAGCTACAATGAGCAGTACTTC.

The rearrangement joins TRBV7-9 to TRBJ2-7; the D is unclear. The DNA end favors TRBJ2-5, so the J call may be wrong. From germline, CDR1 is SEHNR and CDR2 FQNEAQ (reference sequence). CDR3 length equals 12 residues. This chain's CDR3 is CASSFGDGTQYF. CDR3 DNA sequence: TGTGCCAGCAGCTTTGGAGATGGGACCCAGTACTTC.

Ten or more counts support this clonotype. DNA for the CDR3: TGTGCCAGCAGTTTCCCGATAGAAGAGACCCAGTACTTC. It specifies CASSFPIEETQYF. This chain joins TRBV7-2 and TRBJ2-5; D is unresolved. This CDR3 is built from 13 residues. V lost 6 bases and J lost 3, with 11 bases in between. Germline CDR1 is SGHTA and CDR2 is FQGNSA.

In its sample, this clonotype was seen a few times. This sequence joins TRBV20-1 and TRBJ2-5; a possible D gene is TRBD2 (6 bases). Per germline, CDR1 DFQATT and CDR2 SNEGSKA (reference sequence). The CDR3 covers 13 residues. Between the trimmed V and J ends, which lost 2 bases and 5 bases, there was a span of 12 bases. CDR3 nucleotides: TGCAGTGCTAGACCAGCGGGTGGGGAGACCCAGTACTTC. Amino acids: CSARPAGGETQYF.

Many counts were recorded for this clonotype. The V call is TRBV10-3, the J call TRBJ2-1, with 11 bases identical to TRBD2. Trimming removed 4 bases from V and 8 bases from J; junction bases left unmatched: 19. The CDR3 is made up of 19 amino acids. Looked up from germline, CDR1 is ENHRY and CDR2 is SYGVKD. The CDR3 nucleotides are TGTGCCATCAGTGTTTTCGGGCTAGCGGGAGGTCAAGTTAGGCATGAGCAGTTCTTC. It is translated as CAISVFGLAGGQVRHEQFF.

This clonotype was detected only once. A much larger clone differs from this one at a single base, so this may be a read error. CDR3 bases: TGTGCCAGCCTGCTCTCTGGGGCCAACGTCCCGACTTTC. It yields the protein CASLLSGANVPTF. This rearrangement joins TRBV6-5 to TRBJ2-6; possibly TRBD1 for D (5 bases). This CDR3 contains 13 residues. Germline lookup yields CDR1 MNHEY and CDR2 SVGAGI.

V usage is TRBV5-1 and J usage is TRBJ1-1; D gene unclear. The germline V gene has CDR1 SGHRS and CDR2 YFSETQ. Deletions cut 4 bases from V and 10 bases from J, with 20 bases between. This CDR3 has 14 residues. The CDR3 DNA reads TGCGCCAGCAGCAAACGGACTGGAGAGGCAGGAGCTTTCTTT. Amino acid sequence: CASSKRTGEAGAFF.

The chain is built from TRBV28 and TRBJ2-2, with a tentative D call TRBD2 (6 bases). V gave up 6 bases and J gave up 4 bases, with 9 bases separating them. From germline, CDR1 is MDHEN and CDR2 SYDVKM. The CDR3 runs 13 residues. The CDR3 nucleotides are TGTGCCAGCAGCATGGGGGGCACCGGGGAGCTGTTTTTT. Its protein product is CASSMGGTGELFF.

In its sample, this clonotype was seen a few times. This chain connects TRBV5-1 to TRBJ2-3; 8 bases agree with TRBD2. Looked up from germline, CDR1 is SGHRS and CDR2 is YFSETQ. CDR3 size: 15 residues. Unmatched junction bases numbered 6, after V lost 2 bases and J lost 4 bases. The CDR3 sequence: CASSLRGGPADTQYF. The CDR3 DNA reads TGCGCCAGCAGCTTACGGGGGGGGCCCGCAGATACGCAGTATTTT.

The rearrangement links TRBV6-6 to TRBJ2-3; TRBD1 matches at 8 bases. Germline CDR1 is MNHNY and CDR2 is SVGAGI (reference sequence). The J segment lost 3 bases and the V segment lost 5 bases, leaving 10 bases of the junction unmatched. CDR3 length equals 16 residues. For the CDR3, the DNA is TGTGCCAGCAGTCAGGGGGCGAACGGGAGAACAGATACGCAGTATTTT. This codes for CASSQGANGRTDTQYF.

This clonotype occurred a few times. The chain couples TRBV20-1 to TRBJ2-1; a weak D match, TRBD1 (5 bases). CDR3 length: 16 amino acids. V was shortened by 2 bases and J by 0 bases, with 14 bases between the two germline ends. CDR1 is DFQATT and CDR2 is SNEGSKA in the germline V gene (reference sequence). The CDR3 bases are TGCAGTGCTAGAAGCCAGCGAAGGGGCTCCTACAATGAGCAGTTCTTC. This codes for CSARSQRRGSYNEQFF.

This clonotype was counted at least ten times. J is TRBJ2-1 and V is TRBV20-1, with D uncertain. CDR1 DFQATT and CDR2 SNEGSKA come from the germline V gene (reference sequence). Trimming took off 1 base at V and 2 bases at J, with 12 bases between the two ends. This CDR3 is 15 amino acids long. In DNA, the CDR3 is TGCAGTGCTAGAGGTGCGCGCCCACCCTACAATGAGCAGTTCTTC. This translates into CSARGARPPYNEQFF.

The CDR3 reads CASSLVTGDTGELFF. DNA of the CDR3: TGTGCCAGCAGCTTAGTGACAGGGGACACCGGGGAGCTGTTTTTT. This chain connects TRBV7-2 to TRBJ2-2, with 8 bases lining up with TRBD1. After removal of 1 base from V and 3 bases from J, the junction contained 1 base not matched to a gene. Germline CDR1 and CDR2: SGHTA and FQGNSA. The CDR3 length is 15 residues. Using reference TRBV7-2 and TRBJ2-2 for the parts outside the CDR3, the full variable domain is GAGVSQSPSNKVTEKGKDVELRCDPISGHTALYWYRQSLGQGLEFLIYFQGNSAPDKSGLPSDRFSAERTGGSVSTLTIQRTQQEDSAVYLCASSLVTGDTGELFFGEGSRLTVL.

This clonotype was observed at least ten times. In DNA, the CDR3 is TGTGCCATCAGTGTGAGACAGAACCTCTACGAGCAGTACTTC. Residues: CAISVRQNLYEQYF. The V gene is TRBV10-3, the J gene TRBJ2-7; possible D gene TRBD1, 5 bases. The CDR3 runs 14 residues. The germline CDR1 and CDR2 sequences are ENHRY and SYGVKD. V lost 4 bases and J 3 bases, leaving 13 bases between the germline ends.

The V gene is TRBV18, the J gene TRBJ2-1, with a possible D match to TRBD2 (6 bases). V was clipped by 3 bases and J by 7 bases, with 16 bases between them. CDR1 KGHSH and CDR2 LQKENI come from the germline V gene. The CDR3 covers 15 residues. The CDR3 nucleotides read TGTGCCAGCTCACCCCCGGGAGCCTTTAAAAATGAGCAGTTCTTC. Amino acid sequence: CASSPPGAFKNEQFF.

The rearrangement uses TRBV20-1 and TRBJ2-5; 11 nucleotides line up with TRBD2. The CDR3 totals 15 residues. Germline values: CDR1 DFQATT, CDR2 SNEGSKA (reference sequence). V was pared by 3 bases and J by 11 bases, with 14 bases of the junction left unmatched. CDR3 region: CSASPVTSGIDEQYF. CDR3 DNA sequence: TGCAGTGCTAGTCCCGTGACTAGCGGGATCGATGAGCAGTACTTC.

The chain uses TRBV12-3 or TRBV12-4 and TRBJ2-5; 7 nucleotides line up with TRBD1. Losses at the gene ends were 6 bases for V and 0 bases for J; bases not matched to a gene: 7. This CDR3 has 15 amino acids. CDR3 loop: CASSLPDRHQETQYF. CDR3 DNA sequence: TGTGCCAGCAGCCTCCCGGACAGGCACCAAGAGACCCAGTACTTC.